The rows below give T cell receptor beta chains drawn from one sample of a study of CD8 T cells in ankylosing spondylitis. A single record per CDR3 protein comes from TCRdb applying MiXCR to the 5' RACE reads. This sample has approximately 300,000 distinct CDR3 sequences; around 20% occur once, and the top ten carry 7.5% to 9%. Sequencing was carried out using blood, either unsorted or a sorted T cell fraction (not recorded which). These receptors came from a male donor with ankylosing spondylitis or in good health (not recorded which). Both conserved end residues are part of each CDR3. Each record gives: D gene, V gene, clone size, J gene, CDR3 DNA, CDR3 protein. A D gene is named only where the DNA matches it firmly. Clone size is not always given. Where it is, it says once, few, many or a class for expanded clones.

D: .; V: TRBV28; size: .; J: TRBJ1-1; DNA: TGTGCCAGCAGTGGGCCAGGGTTCAATCTAGCTTTCTTT; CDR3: CASSGPGFNLAFF
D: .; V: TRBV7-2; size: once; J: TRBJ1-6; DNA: TGTGCCAGCAGCCCCCGGGGGAGGAATTCACCCCTCCACTTT; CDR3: CASSPRGRNSPLHF
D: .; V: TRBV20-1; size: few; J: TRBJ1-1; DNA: TGCAGTGCTAGCAGGGGAGACACTGAAGCTTTCTTT; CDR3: CSASRGDTEAFF
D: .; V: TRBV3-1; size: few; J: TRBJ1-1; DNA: TGTGCCAGCAGCCAGCCCACCAGGGGAGAAGCTTTCTTT; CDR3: CASSQPTRGEAFF
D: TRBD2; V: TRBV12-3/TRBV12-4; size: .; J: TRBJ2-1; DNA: TGTGCCAGCAGTTTGCTAGCGGGAGGGTTCAATGAGCAGTTCTTC; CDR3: CASSLLAGGFNEQFF
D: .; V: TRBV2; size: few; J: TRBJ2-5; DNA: TGTGCCAGCAGTGGTAGACTAGACCAAGAGACCCAGTACTTC; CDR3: CASSGRLDQETQYF
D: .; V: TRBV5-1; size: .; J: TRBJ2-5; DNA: TGCGCCAGCAGCTTGCTCAGCGAAGAGACCCAGTACTTC; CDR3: CASSLLSEETQYF
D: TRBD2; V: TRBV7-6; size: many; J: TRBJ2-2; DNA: TGTGCCAGCAGCTTAGGACTAGCGGGGGCCGGGGAGCTGTTTTTT; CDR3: CASSLGLAGAGELFF
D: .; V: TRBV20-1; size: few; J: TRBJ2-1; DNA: TGCAGTGCTAGGGTAAATAACAATGAGCAGTTCTTC; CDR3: CSARVNNNEQFF
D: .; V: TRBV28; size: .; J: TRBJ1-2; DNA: TGTGCCAGCAGTTTCCCGGTAGGAGGCGGCTACACCTTC; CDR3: CASSFPVGGGYTF
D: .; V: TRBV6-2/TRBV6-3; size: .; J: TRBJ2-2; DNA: TGTGCCAGCAGCCCTACGGTAGCCCGAGCGAACACCGGGGAGCTGTTTTTT; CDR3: CASSPTVARANTGELFF
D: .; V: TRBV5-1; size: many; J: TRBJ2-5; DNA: TGCGCCAGCAGCTTGGGGGCAGGGGAGAAGACCCAGTACTTC; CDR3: CASSLGAGEKTQYF
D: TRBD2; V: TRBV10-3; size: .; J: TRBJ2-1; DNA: TGTGCCATCAGTGATACTAGCGGGAGGGCCGCCTACAATGAGCAGTTCTTC; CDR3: CAISDTSGRAAYNEQFF